The next 25 T cell receptor beta chains were all read from a single sample in a study of shared clonotypes between healthy human individuals (dated by TCRdb to about 2020). Library preparation employed the immunoSEQ multiplex PCR assay. Entries here come from immuneACCESS through TCRdb and include only in-frame sequences with V and J called. Some clones fail to appear in such tables; in the studies checked, an unresolved V gene covers under half of the shortfall, and the cause of the remainder is unknown. The sample has approximately 1.5 million clones on record, approximately 98% of them singletons. Jointly, the top ten make up approximately 0.45% of the sample. The sample comprised naive CD4+ T cells sorted from blood. The cell subset or site label, as the study defines it: CD45RA+ positively selected. Receptors originate from a young man in good health.

The rearrangement joins TRBV5-1 to TRBJ2-5, with D uncertain. Germline V CDR1 and CDR2: SGHRS, YFSETQ. This CDR3 has 13 residues. Trimming removed 5 bases from V and 4 bases from J, with 12 bases in between. The CDR3 loop reads CASSDSPGETQYF. Here the CDR3 DNA reads TGCGCCAGCAGTGACTCCCCGGGAGAGACCCAGTACTTC.

J is TRBJ1-2 and V is TRBV5-1, with 8 positions matching TRBD1. The V gene end was trimmed by 1 base and the J gene end by 2 bases; junction bases not matched to a gene: 1. The CDR3 has 14 residues. From germline, CDR1 is SGHRS and CDR2 YFSETQ. The CDR3 region has the DNA TGCGCCAGCAGCTTGCGACAGGGGAACTATGGCTACACCTTC. Amino acid sequence: CASSLRQGNYGYTF.

This clone is a singleton in its sample. The chain combines TRBV11-2 with TRBJ2-1; TRBD1 matches at 9 bases. The CDR3 has 15 residues. Germline lookup yields CDR1 SGHAT and CDR2 FQNNGV. After removal of 4 bases from V and 4 bases from J, the junction contained 5 bases not matched to a gene. In DNA form, the CDR3 reads TGTGCCAGCAGCTCACCCGGGACAGGGTACAATGAGCAGTTCTTC. Its protein is CASSSPGTGYNEQFF. The full variable domain, its missing parts supplied by reference TRBV11-2 and TRBJ2-1, is EAGVAQSPRYKIIEKRQSVAFWCNPISGHATLYWYQQILGQGPKLLIQFQNNGVVDDSQLPKDRFSAERLKGVDSTLKIQPAKLEDSAVYLCASSSPGTGYNEQFFGPGTRLTVL.

Worth noting for this clone: The same CDR3 is also encoded by other DNA sequences in this sample. This chain uses TRBV18 with TRBJ2-5; tentatively, D is TRBD1 (5 bases). V was shortened by 2 bases and J by 2 bases, with 6 bases between the two germline ends. Germline values: CDR1 KGHSH, CDR2 LQKENI. The CDR3 is 13 residues long. The CDR3: CASSPTGQETQYF. The CDR3 DNA reads as TGTGCCAGCTCACCAACAGGACAAGAGACCCAGTACTTC.

The chain has TRBV18 and TRBJ2-2, with TRBD2 matching over 8 bases. V was pared by 3 bases and J by 4 bases, with 1 base of the junction left unmatched. There are 14 residues in the CDR3. The germline V gene has CDR1 KGHSH and CDR2 LQKENI. The CDR3 region has the DNA TGTGCCAGCTCACCGGCGGGGGGCACCGGGGAGCTGTTTTTT. Residues: CASSPAGGTGELFF.

The chain combines TRBV11-2 with TRBJ2-3; D ambiguous. From germline, CDR1 is SGHAT and CDR2 FQNNGV. Trimming removed 5 bases at V and 0 bases at J, with 3 bases between. The CDR3 consists of 12 residues. The CDR3 sequence is CASSISTDTQYF. Here the CDR3 DNA reads TGTGCCAGCAGCATTAGCACAGATACGCAGTATTTT.

The chain carries TRBV10-2 and TRBJ1-5; 8 bases are a match to TRBD1. V trimming: 2 bases; J trimming: 1 base; junction bases outside the gene matches: 4. Germline CDR1 and CDR2: WSHSY and SAAADI. The CDR3 sequence is 16 residues long. In nucleotides, the CDR3 is TGCGCCAGCAGTGAGCACGACAGGGGAAGCAATCAGCCCCAGCATTTT. It is translated as CASSEHDRGSNQPQHF.

The V and J genes are TRBV5-8 and TRBJ2-5; D is possibly TRBD2 (7 bases). Germline V lookup: CDR1 SGHTS, CDR2 YDEGEE. Trimming cost V 0 bases and J 1 base, with 13 bases left between them. This CDR3 contains 16 residues. This CDR3 is CASSLDGGQPQETQYF. The CDR3 bases are TGTGCCAGCAGCTTGGACGGGGGGCAGCCCCAAGAGACCCAGTACTTC.

V is TRBV4-3 and J is TRBJ2-7; TRBD2 agrees at 12 bases. In germline, CDR1 is LGHNA, CDR2 YSLEER. The CDR3 is 18 residues long. Losses at the gene ends were 0 bases for V and 6 bases for J; bases not matched to a gene: 12. The CDR3 region is CASSQDLLAGGPPIEQYF. Written as DNA, the CDR3 is TGCGCCAGCAGCCAAGATCTTCTAGCGGGAGGGCCCCCGATCGAGCAGTACTTC.

The genes are TRBV2 and TRBJ2-2; D not resolved. The V gene's germline CDR1 is SNHLY and CDR2 FYNNEI. Trimming shortened V by 5 bases and J by 3 bases, and 13 bases separated the two germline ends. The CDR3 extends over 15 amino acids. The CDR3 bases are TGTGCCAGCAGTCCTGATCGCCGAGACACCGGGGAGCTGTTTTTT. Translated: CASSPDRRDTGELFF.

The CDR3 protein is CASSRLAGKAYEQYF. DNA of the CDR3: TGTGCCAGCAGTCGGCTAGCGGGGAAAGCCTACGAGCAGTACTTC. The chain has TRBV28 and TRBJ2-7; 9 nucleotides match TRBD2. Per the germline V gene, CDR1 is MDHEN and CDR2 is SYDVKM. Losses at the gene ends were 5 bases for V and 2 bases for J; bases not matched to a gene: 7. CDR3 length: 15 amino acids.

In the case of this clone: The sample has other DNA sequences that encode this CDR3 too. J is TRBJ1-5 and V is TRBV15, with D perhaps TRBD1 (5 bases). This CDR3 spans 14 amino acids. V was pared by 2 bases and J by 2 bases, with 7 bases between. Looked up from germline, CDR1 is LNHNV and CDR2 is YYDKDF (reference sequence). In DNA form, the CDR3 reads TGTGCCACCAGCAGAAGGGGCGGCAATCAGCCCCAGCATTTT. Amino acid sequence: CATSRRGGNQPQHF.

The chain is built from TRBV27 and TRBJ2-7; the match to TRBD2 covers 11 bases. This CDR3 comprises 19 residues. V dropped 6 bases and J dropped 2; count of bases not matched to a gene: 18. Germline loops: CDR1 MNHEY, CDR2 SMNVEV (reference sequence). CDR3 in amino acids: CASRADLGPGLAGTYEQYF. CDR3 DNA: TGTGCCAGCAGGGCCGACCTCGGCCCCGGACTAGCGGGTACCTACGAGCAGTACTTC.

This chain connects TRBV7-2 to TRBJ2-7, with 15 bases that match TRBD2. After removal of 5 bases from V and 6 bases from J, the junction contained 8 bases not matched to a gene. The CDR3 covers 16 residues. Germline lookup yields CDR1 SGHTA and CDR2 FQGNSA. The CDR3 is CASSQDSGLAGGEQYF. The CDR3 DNA follows: TGTGCCAGCAGCCAAGATTCGGGACTAGCGGGAGGCGAGCAGTACTTC. The full variable domain, in which reference TRBV7-2 and TRBJ2-7 provide the parts outside the CDR3, is GAGVSQSPSNKVTEKGKDVELRCDPISGHTALYWYRQSLGQGLEFLIYFQGNSAPDKSGLPSDRFSAERTGGSVSTLTIQRTQQEDSAVYLCASSQDSGLAGGEQYFGPGTRLTVT.

The J gene is TRBJ2-7, the V gene TRBV4-3, with D tentatively TRBD2 (6 bases). The CDR3 loop spans 16 amino acids. Trimming removed 4 bases from V and 2 bases from J, with 18 bases in between. Germline assignment: CDR1 LGHNA and CDR2 YSLEER. The DNA of the CDR3 is TGCGCCAGCAGCCGGCGACTTAGCGGCATAACCTACGAGCAGTACTTC. Residues: CASSRRLSGITYEQYF.

The genes are TRBV7-9 and TRBJ1-2; tentative D call: TRBD1 (5 bases). Trimming left V 5 bases short and J 5 bases short, with 15 bases between. The germline V gene has CDR1 SEHNR and CDR2 FQNEAQ (reference sequence). The CDR3 has 14 residues. CDR3 amino acids: CASSTGTADYGYTF. CDR3 coding DNA: TGTGCCAGCAGCACTGGGACCGCCGATTATGGCTACACCTTC.

The rearrangement uses TRBV5-1 and TRBJ2-2, with D tentatively TRBD2 (6 bases). The CDR3 has 17 residues. Germline values: CDR1 SGHRS, CDR2 YFSETQ. Trimming cost V 4 bases and J 4 bases, with 20 bases left between them. Here the CDR3 reads CASSLPASGSSTGELFF. Written as DNA, the CDR3 is TGCGCCAGCAGCCTTCCAGCAAGCGGGTCGAGCACCGGGGAGCTGTTTTTT.

The V call is TRBV11-2, the J call TRBJ2-1; possibly TRBD2 for D (6 bases). The germline V gene has CDR1 SGHAT and CDR2 FQNNGV. The CDR3 totals 15 residues. The V and J ends lost 2 bases and 7 bases respectively, with 15 bases between them. This CDR3 is CASSLTSGVGNEQFF. The CDR3 DNA sequence: TGTGCCAGCAGCTTAACGTCGGGAGTTGGGAATGAGCAGTTCTTC.

This rearrangement joins TRBV29-1 to TRBJ1-2, with a tentative D call TRBD1 (5 bases). V lost 3 bases to trimming and J lost 8 bases, with 16 bases between them. Germline assignment: CDR1 SQVTM and CDR2 ANQGSEA. The CDR3 has 13 amino acids. CDR3 region: CSVDRTGEWGYTF. DNA for the CDR3: TGCAGCGTTGACCGCACAGGAGAGTGGGGCTACACCTTC. Drawing the rest from reference TRBV29-1 and TRBJ1-2, the complete variable domain is SAVISQKPSRDICQRGTSLTIQCQVDSQVTMMFWYRQQPGQSLTLIATANQGSEATYESGFVIDKFPISRPNLTFSTLTVSNMSPEDSSIYLCSVDRTGEWGYTFGSGTRLTVV.

CDR3 sequence reads: CASSKLGREDTQYF. As DNA, the CDR3 is TGTGCCAGCAGTAAACTCGGACGGGAAGATACGCAGTATTTT. The V gene is TRBV6-1, the J gene TRBJ2-3, with D possibly being TRBD2 (5 bases). The ends were cut back, 5 bases at V and 5 bases at J, with 14 bases in the middle. CDR1 is MNHNS, CDR2 SASEGT, per germline. The CDR3 spans 14 residues.

DNA for the CDR3: TGCGCCAGCAGCTTGGACCCTCCAGGACAACGGACCGGGGAGCTGTTTTTT. Its protein is CASSLDPPGQRTGELFF. This chain links TRBV5-1 with TRBJ2-2; D perhaps matches TRBD1 (5 bases). The CDR3 loop spans 17 amino acids. Trimming removed 0 bases at V and 5 bases at J, with 17 bases between. The germline V gene has CDR1 SGHRS and CDR2 YFSETQ.

With regard to this clone: This specimen includes other DNA sequences encoding the same CDR3. The chain links TRBV5-4 to TRBJ2-7; possibly TRBD1 for D (5 bases). Trimming left V 0 bases short and J 3 bases short, with 7 bases between. CDR3 length: 13 residues. CDR1 is SGHNT, CDR2 YYREEE, per germline (reference sequence). CDR3 in DNA: TGTGCCAGCAGCTTGGGACAGCTCTACGAGCAGTACTTC. Amino acid sequence: CASSLGQLYEQYF.

This clone was counted between two and nine times. This CDR3 is also generated by other DNA sequences in the sample. The J gene is TRBJ2-1, the V gene TRBV5-1; 7 bases line up with TRBD2. Germline V gene lookup returns CDR1 SGHRS and CDR2 YFSETQ. The V segment lost 7 bases and the J segment 1 base; nucleotides outside the gene matches: 5. The CDR3 length is 14 residues. In nucleotides, the CDR3 is TGCGCCAGCTCCCCGGGAGGATCCTACAATGAGCAGTTCTTC. This codes for CASSPGGSYNEQFF.

V usage is TRBV15 and J usage is TRBJ2-7, with TRBD2 matching over 8 bases. J gave up 3 bases and V 1 base, and 11 bases lay outside the gene matches. The CDR3 length is 17 residues. The germline V gene encodes CDR1 LNHNV and CDR2 YYDKDF (reference sequence). The CDR3 nucleotides are TGTGCCACCAGCAGAGCTCTAGGAAGCGGGAGTATCTACGAGCAGTACTTC. Protein sequence: CATSRALGSGSIYEQYF.

The V and J genes are TRBV5-4 and TRBJ2-7; possible D gene TRBD2, 5 bases. The V end was cut by 3 bases, the J end by 4 bases, with 20 bases between. The CDR3 has 16 residues. Germline CDR1 reads SGHNT; CDR2 reads YYREEE (reference sequence). This CDR3 is CASSSGFSTGNYEQYF. The CDR3 DNA follows: TGTGCCAGCAGCTCAGGATTTAGCACGGGAAATTACGAGCAGTACTTC.